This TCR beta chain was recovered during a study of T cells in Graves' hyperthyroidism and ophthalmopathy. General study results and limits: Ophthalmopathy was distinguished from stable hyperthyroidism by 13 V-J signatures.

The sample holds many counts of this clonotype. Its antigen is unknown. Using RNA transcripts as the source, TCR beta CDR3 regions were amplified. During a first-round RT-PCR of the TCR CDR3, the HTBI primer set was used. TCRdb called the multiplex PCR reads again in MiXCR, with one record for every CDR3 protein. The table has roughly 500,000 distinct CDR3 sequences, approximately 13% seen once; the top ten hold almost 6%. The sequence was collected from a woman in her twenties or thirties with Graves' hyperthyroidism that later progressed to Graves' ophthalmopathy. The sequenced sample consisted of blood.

CDR3 sequence (DNA): TGTGCCACCAGTGATGTGGTGGGGGCACAGTACGAGCAGTACTTC. Its translation is CATSDVVGAQYEQYF. This chain uses TRBV24-1 with TRBJ2-7; D might be TRBD1 (6 bases). The CDR3 covers 15 residues. With 3 bases removed from V and 4 bases from J, the gap between germline ends came to 15 bases. Germline V CDR1 and CDR2: KGHDR, SFDVKD.